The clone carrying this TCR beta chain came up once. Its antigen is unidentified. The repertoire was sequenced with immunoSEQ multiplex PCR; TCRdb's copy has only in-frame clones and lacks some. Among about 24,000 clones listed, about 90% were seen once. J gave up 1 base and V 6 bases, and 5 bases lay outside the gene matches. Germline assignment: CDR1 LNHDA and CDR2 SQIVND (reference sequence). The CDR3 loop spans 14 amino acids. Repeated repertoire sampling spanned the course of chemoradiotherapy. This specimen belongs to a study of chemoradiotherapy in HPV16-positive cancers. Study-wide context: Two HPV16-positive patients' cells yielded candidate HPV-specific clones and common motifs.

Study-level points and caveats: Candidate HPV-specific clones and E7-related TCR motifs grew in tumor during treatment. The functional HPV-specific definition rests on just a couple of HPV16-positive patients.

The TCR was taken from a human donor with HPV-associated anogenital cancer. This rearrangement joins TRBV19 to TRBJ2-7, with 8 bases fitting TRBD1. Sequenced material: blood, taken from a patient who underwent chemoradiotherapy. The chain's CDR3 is CASRGTGMSYEQYF. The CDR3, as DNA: TGTGCCAGTAGGGGGACAGGAATGTCCTACGAGCAGTACTTC. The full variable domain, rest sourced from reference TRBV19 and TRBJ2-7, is DGGITQSPKYLFRKEGQNVTLSCEQNLNHDAMYWYRQDPGQGLRLIYYSQIVNDFQKGDIAEGYSVSREKKESFPLTVTSAQKNPTAFYLCASRGTGMSYEQYFGPGTRLTVT.